The entry below describes one TCR beta chain. The data belong to a study of shared clonotypes between healthy human individuals. Repertoires were generated with immunoSEQ multiplex PCR, while TCRdb's copy carries only in-frame clones and drops some. The table includes some 2,500,000 clones, more than 85% detected once. Every donor, a Caucasian adult, lived in Nashville, Tennessee. Trimming stripped 8 bases from V and 0 bases from J, with 14 bases between. This CDR3 is built from 14 residues. Germline CDR1 reads SNHLY; CDR2 reads FYNNEI. The TCR originated in a man between 18 and 29 years old in good health. Some clones in this sample may be carry-over from other donors' samples. This chain connects TRBV2 to TRBJ2-7; D remains unclear. The sample was naive CD4+ T cells from PBMCs. The subset was: CD45RA+ positively selected. The CDR3 DNA is TGTGCCAGCGGGTTACAAGGCAGCTCCTACGAGCAGTACTTC. Residues: CASGLQGSSYEQYF.